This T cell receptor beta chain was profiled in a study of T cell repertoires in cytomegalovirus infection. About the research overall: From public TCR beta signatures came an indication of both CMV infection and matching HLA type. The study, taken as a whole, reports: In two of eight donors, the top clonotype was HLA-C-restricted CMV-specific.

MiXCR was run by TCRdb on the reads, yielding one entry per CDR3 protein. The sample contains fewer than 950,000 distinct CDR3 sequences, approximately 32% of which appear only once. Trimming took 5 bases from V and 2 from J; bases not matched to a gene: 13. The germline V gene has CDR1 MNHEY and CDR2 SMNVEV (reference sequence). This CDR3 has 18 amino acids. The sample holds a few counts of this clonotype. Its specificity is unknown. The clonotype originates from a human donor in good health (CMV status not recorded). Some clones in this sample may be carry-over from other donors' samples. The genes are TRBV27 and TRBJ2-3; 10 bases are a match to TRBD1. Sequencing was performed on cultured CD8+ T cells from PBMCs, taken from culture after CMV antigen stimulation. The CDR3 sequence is CASSRRPTGGFDTDTQYF. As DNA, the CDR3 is TGTGCCAGCAGTCGCCGCCCGACAGGGGGCTTTGACACAGATACGCAGTATTTT.